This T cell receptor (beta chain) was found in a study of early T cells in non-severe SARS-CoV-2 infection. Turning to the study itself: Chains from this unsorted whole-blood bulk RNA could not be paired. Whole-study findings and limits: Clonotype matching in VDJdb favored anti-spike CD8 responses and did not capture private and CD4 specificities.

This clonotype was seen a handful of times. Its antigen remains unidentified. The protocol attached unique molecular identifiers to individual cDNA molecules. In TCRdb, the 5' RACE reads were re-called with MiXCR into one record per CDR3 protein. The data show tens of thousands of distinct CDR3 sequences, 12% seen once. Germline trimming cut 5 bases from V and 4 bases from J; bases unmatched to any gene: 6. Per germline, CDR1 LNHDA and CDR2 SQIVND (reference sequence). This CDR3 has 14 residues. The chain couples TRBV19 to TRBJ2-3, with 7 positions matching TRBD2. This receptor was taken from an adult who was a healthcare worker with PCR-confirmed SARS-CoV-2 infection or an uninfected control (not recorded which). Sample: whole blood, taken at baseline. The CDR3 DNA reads TGTGCCAGTAGTCTAGCTAGCGGAGCAGATACGCAGTATTTT. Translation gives CASSLASGADTQYF.